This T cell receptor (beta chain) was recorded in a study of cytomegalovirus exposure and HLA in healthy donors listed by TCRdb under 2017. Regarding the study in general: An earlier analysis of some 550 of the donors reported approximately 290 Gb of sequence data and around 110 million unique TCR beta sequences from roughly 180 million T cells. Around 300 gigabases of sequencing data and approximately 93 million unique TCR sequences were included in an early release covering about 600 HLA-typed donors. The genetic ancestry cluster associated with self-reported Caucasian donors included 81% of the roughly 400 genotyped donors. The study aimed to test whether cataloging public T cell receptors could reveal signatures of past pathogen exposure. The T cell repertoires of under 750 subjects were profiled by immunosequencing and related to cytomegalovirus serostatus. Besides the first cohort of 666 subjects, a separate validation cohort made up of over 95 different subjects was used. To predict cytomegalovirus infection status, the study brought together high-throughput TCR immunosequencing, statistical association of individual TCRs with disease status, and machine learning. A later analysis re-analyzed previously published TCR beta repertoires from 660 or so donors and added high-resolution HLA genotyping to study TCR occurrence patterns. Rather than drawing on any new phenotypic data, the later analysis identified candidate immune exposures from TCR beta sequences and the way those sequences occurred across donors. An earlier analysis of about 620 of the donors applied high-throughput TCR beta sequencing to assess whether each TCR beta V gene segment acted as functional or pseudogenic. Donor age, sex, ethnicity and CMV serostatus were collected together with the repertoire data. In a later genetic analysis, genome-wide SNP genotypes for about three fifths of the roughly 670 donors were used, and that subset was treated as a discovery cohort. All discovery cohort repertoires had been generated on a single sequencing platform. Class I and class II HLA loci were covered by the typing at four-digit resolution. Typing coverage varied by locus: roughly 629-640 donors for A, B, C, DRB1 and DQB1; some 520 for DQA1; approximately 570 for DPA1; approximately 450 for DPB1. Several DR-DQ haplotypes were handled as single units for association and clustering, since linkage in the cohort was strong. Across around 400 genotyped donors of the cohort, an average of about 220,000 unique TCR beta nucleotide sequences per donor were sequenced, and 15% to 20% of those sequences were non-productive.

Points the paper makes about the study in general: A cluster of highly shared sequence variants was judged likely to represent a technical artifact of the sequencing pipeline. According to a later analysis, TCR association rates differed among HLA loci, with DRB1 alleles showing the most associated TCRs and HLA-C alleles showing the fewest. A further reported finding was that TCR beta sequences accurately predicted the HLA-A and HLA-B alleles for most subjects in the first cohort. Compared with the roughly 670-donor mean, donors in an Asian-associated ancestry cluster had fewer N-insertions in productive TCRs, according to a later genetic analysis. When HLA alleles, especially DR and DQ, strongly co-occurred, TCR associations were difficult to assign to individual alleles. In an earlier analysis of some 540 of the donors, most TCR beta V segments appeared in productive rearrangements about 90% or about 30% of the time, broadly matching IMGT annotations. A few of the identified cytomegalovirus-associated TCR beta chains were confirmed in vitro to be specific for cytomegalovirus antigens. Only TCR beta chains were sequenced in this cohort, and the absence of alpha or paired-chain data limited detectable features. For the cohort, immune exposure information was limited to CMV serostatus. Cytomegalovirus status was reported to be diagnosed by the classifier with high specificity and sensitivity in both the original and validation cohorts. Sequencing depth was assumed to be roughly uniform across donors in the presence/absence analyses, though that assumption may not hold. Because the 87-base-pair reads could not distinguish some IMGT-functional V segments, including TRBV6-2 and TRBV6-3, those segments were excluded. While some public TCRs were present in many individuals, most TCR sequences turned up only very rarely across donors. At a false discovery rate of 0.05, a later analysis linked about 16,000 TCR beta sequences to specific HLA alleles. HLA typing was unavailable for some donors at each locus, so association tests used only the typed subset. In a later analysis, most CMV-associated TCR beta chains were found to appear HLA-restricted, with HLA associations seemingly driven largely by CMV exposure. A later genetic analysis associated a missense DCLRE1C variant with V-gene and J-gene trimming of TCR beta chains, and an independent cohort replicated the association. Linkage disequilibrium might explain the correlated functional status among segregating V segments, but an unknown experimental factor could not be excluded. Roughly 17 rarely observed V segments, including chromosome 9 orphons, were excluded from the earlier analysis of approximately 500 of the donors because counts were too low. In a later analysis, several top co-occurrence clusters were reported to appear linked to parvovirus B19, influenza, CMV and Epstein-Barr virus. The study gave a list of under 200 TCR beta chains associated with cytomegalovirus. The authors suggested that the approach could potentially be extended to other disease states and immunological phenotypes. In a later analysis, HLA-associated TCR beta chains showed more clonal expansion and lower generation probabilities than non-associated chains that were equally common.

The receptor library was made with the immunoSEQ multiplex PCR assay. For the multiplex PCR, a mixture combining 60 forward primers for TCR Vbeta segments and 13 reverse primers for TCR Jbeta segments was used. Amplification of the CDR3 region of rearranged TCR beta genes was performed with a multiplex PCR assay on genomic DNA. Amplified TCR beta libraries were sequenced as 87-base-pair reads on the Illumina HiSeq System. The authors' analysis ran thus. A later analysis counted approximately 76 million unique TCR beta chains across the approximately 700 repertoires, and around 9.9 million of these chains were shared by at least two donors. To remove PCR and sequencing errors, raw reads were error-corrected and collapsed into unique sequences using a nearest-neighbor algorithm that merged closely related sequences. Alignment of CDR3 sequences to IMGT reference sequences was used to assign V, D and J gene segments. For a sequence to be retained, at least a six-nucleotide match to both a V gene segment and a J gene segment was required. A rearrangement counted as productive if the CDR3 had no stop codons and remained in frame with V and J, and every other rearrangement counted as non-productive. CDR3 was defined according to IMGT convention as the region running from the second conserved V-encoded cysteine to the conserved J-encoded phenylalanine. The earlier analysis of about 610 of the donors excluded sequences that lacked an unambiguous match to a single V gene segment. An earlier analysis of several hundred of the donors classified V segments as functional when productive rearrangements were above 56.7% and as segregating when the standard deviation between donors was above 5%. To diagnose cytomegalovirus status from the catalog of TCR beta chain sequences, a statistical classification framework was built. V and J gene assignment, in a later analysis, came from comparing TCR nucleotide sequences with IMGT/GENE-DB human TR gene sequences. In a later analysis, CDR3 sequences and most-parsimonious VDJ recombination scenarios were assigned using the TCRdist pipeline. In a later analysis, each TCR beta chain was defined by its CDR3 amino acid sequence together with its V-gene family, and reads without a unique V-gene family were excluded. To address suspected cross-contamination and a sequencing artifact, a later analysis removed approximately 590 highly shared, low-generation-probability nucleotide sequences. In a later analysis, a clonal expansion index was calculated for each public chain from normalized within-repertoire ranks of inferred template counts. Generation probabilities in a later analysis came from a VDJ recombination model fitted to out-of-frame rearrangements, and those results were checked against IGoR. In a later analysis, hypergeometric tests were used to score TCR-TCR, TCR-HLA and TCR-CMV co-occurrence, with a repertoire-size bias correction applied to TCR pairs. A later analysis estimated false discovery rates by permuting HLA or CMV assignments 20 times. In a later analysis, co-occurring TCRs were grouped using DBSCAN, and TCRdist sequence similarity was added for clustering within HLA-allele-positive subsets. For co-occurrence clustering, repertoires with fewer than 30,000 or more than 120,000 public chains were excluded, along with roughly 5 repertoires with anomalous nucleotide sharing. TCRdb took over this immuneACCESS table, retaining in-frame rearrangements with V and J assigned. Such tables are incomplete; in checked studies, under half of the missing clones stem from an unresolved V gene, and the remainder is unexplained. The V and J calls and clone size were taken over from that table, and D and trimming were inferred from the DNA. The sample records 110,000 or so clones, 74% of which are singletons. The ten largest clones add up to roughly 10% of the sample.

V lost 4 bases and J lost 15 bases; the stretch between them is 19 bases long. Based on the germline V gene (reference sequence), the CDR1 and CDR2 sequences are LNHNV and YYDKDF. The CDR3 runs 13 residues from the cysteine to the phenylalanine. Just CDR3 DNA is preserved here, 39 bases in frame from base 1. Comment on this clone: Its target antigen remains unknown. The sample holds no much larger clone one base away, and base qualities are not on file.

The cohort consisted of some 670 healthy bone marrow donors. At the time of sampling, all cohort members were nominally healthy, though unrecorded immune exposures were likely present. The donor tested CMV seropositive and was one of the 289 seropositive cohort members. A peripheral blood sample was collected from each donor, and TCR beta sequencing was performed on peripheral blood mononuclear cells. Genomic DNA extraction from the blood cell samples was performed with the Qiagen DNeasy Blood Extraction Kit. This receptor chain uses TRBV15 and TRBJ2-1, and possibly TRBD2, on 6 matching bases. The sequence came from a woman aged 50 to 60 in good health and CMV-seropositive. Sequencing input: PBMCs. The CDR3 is CATSKTGLTDLFF. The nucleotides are TGTGCCACCAGCAAAACGGGACTCACCGATTTGTTCTTC.